A selection of T cell receptor beta chains follows, all from one sample in a study of T cell repertoires in cytomegalovirus infection. Using its own MiXCR run on the reads, TCRdb lists one record per CDR3 protein. The sample contains fewer than 550,000 distinct CDR3 sequences, approximately 31% of which appear only once. Sequenced material: PBMCs. The source of these receptors is a human donor in good health (CMV status not recorded). Some clones in this sample may be carry-over from other donors' samples. The CDR3 runs from the conserved cysteine through the conserved F or W. A D gene is named only where the DNA matches it firmly. Rows give clone size only sometimes, using once, few, many, or a class for an expanded clone.

abundance	v_gene	j_gene	d_gene	CDR3aa	CDR3nt
.	TRBV5-6	TRBJ1-5	TRBD1	CASSLGQGREHF	TGTGCCAGCAGCTTGGGACAGGGCAGAGAGCATTTT
.	TRBV20-1	TRBJ2-7	.	CSASRESVYEQYF	TGCAGTGCTAGTAGAGAGTCCGTTTACGAGCAGTACTTC
few	TRBV20-1	TRBJ2-7	.	CSASRPTGSHYEQYF	TGCAGTGCTAGCAGGCCAACAGGGTCACATTACGAGCAGTACTTC
.	TRBV20-1	TRBJ1-4	.	CSASSGTTSTNEKLFF	TGCAGTGCTAGCTCCGGGACAACCTCAACTAATGAAAAACTGTTTTTT
few	TRBV27	TRBJ2-3	.	CASSRPRQVAGTDTQYF	TGTGCCAGCAGCCGGCCAAGACAGGTTGCTGGCACAGATACGCAGTATTTT
once	TRBV11-2	TRBJ1-1	.	CASRDRRGQGTEAFF	TGTGCCAGCAGAGACCGACGGGGGCAAGGGACTGAAGCTTTCTTT
many	TRBV7-8	TRBJ1-3	TRBD1	CASSLAAAGGAGNTIYF	TGTGCCAGCAGCTTAGCGGCCGCAGGGGGGGCTGGAAACACCATATATTTT
few	TRBV4-1	TRBJ1-1	TRBD1	CASSSQGANTEAFF	TGCGCCAGCAGCTCACAGGGGGCTAACACTGAAGCTTTCTTT
.	TRBV5-4	TRBJ2-6	TRBD2	CASSLGLAGVGSGANVLTF	TGTGCCAGCAGCTTGGGCCTAGCGGGGGTTGGCTCTGGGGCCAACGTCCTGACTTTC
few	TRBV27	TRBJ2-2	.	CASSLLRGAFTGELFF	TGTGCCAGCAGTTTGCTCCGTGGGGCTTTCACCGGGGAGCTGTTTTTT
once	TRBV29-1	TRBJ1-1	.	CSVGQPLNTEAFF	TGCAGCGTCGGACAGCCCCTGAACACTGAAGCTTTCTTT
.	TRBV7-6	TRBJ1-2	.	CASSLTPKTEAGGYTF	TGTGCCAGCAGCTTAACCCCCAAGACGGAGGCTGGAGGCTACACCTTC
few	TRBV7-9	TRBJ1-6	.	CASSLIGEGNPLHF	TGTGCCAGCAGCTTAATCGGGGAGGGGAACCCCCTCCACTTT
.	TRBV4-2	TRBJ1-6	TRBD1	CASSQANRDRRSYNSPLHF	TGTGCCAGCAGCCAAGCGAACCGGGACAGAAGGTCCTATAATTCACCCCTCCACTTT
.	TRBV19	TRBJ1-1	.	CASSPTHPSNTEAFF	TGTGCCAGTAGTCCCACCCATCCCTCGAACACTGAAGCTTTCTTT
few	TRBV19	TRBJ2-2	TRBD1	CASTGSTGGNTGELFF	TGTGCCAGTACCGGATCCACAGGGGGAAACACCGGGGAGCTGTTTTTT
few	TRBV7-9	TRBJ2-1	.	CASTFTINNEQFF	TGTGCCAGCACCTTCACGATTAACAATGAGCAGTTCTTC
.	TRBV5-6	TRBJ1-2	.	CASSLGSPSNYGYTF	TGTGCCAGCAGCTTGGGCAGCCCAAGTAACTATGGCTACACCTTC
.	TRBV7-9	TRBJ2-3	TRBD2	CASSFRVATSGDKRDTQYF	TGTGCCAGCAGCTTTCGGGTCGCTACTAGCGGGGATAAGAGGGATACGCAGTATTTT
.	TRBV6-6	TRBJ1-5	.	CASWGPWQPQHF	TGTGCCAGCTGGGGACCGTGGCAGCCCCAGCATTTT
.	TRBV28	TRBJ1-2	.	CASSWRGSYGYTF	TGTGCCAGCAGTTGGCGGGGCTCCTATGGCTACACCTTC
.	TRBV6-2/TRBV6-3	TRBJ2-7	TRBD1	CASSYTDRGFYEQYF	TGTGCCAGCAGTTACACCGACAGGGGATTCTACGAGCAGTACTTC
.	TRBV7-9	TRBJ2-3	TRBD1	CASSSLPGQGSDTQYF	TGTGCCAGCAGCTCTCTTCCGGGACAGGGGTCAGATACGCAGTATTTT
few	TRBV19	TRBJ1-5	.	CASRTQGSNQPQHF	TGTGCCAGTAGGACACAGGGAAGCAATCAGCCCCAGCATTTT
many	TRBV4-1	TRBJ1-6	TRBD1	CASSPTGQGFISPLHF	TGCGCCAGCAGCCCGACGGGACAGGGGTTTATTTCACCCCTCCACTTT
.	TRBV13	TRBJ2-7	TRBD1	CASSTRGTYEQYF	TGTGCCAGCAGCACCAGGGGGACCTACGAGCAGTACTTC
.	TRBV12-3/TRBV12-4	TRBJ2-3	.	CASSPTSTSTDTQYF	TGTGCCAGCAGCCCCACATCGACTAGCACAGATACGCAGTATTTT
.	TRBV6-5	TRBJ1-3	.	CASSYLGGAGNTIYF	TGTGCCAGCAGCTACCTTGGGGGAGCAGGAAACACCATATATTTT
.	TRBV5-5	TRBJ2-3	.	CASSLEGSGAGADTQYF	TGTGCCAGCAGCTTGGAGGGATCGGGGGCCGGGGCAGATACGCAGTATTTT
.	TRBV11-2	TRBJ2-1	TRBD1	CASSTEQGIYNEQFF	TGTGCCAGCAGCACCGAACAGGGGATTTACAATGAGCAGTTCTTC
.	TRBV19	TRBJ1-5	.	CASSIDSGTHTYQPQHF	TGTGCCAGTAGTATAGATTCTGGGACCCACACCTATCAGCCCCAGCATTTT
few	TRBV20-1	TRBJ2-5	TRBD1	CSARDPLWTGETGLF	TGCAGTGCTAGAGACCCCCTTTGGACAGGGGAAACTGGACTGTTC
many	TRBV7-9	TRBJ2-7	TRBD2	CASSPWGGSSYEQYF	TGTGCCAGCAGCCCTTGGGGGGGGTCATCCTACGAGCAGTACTTC
many	TRBV7-8	TRBJ2-7	.	CASSGGTYEQYF	TGTGCCAGCAGCGGGGGGACCTACGAGCAGTACTTC
.	TRBV9	TRBJ2-7	.	CASSFQVGDEQYF	TGTGCCAGCAGCTTCCAGGTTGGGGACGAGCAGTACTTC
.	TRBV7-9	TRBJ2-7	TRBD1	CASSSTGTGVAYEQYF	TGTGCCAGCAGCTCGACCGGGACAGGGGTTGCCTACGAGCAGTACTTC
.	TRBV19	TRBJ1-1	.	CASSDPRGASTEAFF	TGTGCCAGTAGTGACCCACGGGGCGCGAGTACTGAAGCTTTCTTT
many	TRBV7-2	TRBJ1-2	.	CASSPEGSLNYGYTF	TGTGCCAGCAGCCCTGAAGGGAGCCTTAACTATGGCTACACCTTC
.	TRBV6-5	TRBJ2-7	TRBD1	CASSYSDRSTYEQYF	TGTGCCAGCAGTTACTCGGACAGGTCCACCTACGAGCAGTACTTC
many	TRBV12-3/TRBV12-4	TRBJ2-7	.	CASSRNGGTSYEQYF	TGTGCCAGCAGTCGTAACGGGGGAACCTCCTACGAGCAGTACTTC
.	TRBV20-1	TRBJ1-5	TRBD1	CSARTGIQPQHF	TGCAGTGCAAGGACAGGAATCCAGCCCCAGCATTTT
many	TRBV4-2	TRBJ2-3	.	CASSQETVPGGTDTQYF	TGTGCCAGCAGCCAAGAAACCGTCCCGGGGGGCACAGATACGCAGTATTTT
few	TRBV9	TRBJ2-3	.	CASSPLVSVDTQYF	TGTGCCAGCAGCCCCTTGGTTAGCGTCGATACGCAGTATTTT
.	TRBV5-5	TRBJ2-7	.	CASSKTPGPNYEQYF	TGTGCCAGCAGCAAGACGCCGGGACCGAACTACGAGCAGTACTTC